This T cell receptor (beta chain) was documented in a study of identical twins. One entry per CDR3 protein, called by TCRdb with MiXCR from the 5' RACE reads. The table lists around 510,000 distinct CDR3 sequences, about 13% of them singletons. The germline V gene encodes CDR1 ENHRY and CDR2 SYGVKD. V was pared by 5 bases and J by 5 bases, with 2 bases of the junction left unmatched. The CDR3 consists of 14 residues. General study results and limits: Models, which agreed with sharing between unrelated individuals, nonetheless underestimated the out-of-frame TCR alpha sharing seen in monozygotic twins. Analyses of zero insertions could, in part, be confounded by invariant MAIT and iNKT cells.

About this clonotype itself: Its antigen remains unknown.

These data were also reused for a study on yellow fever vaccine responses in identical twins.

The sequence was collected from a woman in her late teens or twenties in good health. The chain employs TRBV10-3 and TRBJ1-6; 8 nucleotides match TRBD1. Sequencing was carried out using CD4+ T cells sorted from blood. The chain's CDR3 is CAISPDRDNSPLHF. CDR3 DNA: TGTGCCATCAGTCCGGACAGGGATAATTCACCCCTCCACTTT.